This entry lists 8 T cell receptor beta chains sequenced from one sample in a study of shared clonotypes between healthy human individuals. It was CD45RO-negative cells, positively selected for CCR7, that made up naive CD8 cells, with terminally differentiated effector memory CD45RA+ cells excluded. Assay: immunoSEQ multiplex PCR; the TCRdb copy retains only in-frame clones and omits some. This table has nearly 600,000 clones, about 95% appearing once. The source material was naive CD8+ T cells sorted from blood. These receptors were taken from a woman aged 25 to 39 in good health.

The rearrangement uses TRBV7-9 and TRBJ1-4; D is perhaps TRBD1 (5 bases). The CDR3 runs to 17 residues. Germline-derived CDR1 and CDR2 are SEHNR and FQNEAQ (reference sequence). Trimming stripped 5 bases from V and 7 bases from J, with 23 bases between. The CDR3 sequence: CASSRRDSRLRGEKLFF. For the CDR3, the DNA is TGTGCCAGCAGCCGACGGGACTCCCGGCTGAGAGGTGAAAAACTGTTTTTT.

The genes are TRBV27 and TRBJ2-5; TRBD2 matches at 12 bases. Per the germline V gene, CDR1 is MNHEY and CDR2 is SMNVEV (reference sequence). This CDR3 has 16 amino acids. After removal of 3 bases from V and 2 bases from J, the junction contained 4 bases not matched to a gene. The CDR3: CASSLGTSGRQETQYF. For the CDR3, the DNA is TGTGCCAGCAGTTTGGGAACTAGCGGGAGGCAAGAGACCCAGTACTTC.

In its sample, this clone was seen once. The chain recombines TRBV19 with TRBJ2-7, with D possibly TRBD1 on 5 matching bases. The length of the CDR3 is 13 residues. The V and J ends lost 3 bases and 5 bases respectively, with 11 bases between them. CDR1 LNHDA and CDR2 SQIVND come from the germline V gene (reference sequence). The CDR3 nucleotides read TGTGCCAGTAGTATTTGGGGCAGACACGAGCAGTACTTC. It codes for CASSIWGRHEQYF.

This rearrangement joins TRBV6-5 to TRBJ1-2; 10 positions agree with TRBD1. Germline V gene data show CDR1 as MNHEY and CDR2 as SVGAGI. The V segment lost 6 bases and the J segment 7 bases; nucleotides outside the gene matches: 5. The CDR3 runs 13 residues. As DNA, the CDR3 is TGTGCCAGCAGGACGACAGGGGGCTTTGGCTACACCTTC. Residues: CASRTTGGFGYTF.

The V gene is TRBV7-2, the J gene TRBJ2-1; D gene uncertain. Per the germline V gene, CDR1 is SGHTA and CDR2 is FQGNSA. This CDR3 has 16 amino acids. Trimming pared 8 bases from V and 8 bases from J, leaving 25 bases between. This chain's CDR3 is CASPPVVEVAHDEQFF. Here the CDR3 DNA reads TGTGCCAGCCCCCCGGTAGTCGAAGTTGCCCACGATGAGCAGTTCTTC.

This clone was seen a single time. The V and J genes are TRBV27 and TRBJ1-3; D ambiguous. The CDR3 extends over 15 amino acids. The V and J ends lost 0 bases and 0 bases respectively, with 6 bases between them. CDR1 is MNHEY, CDR2 SMNVEV, per germline (reference sequence). CDR3 sequence reads: CASSLSGSSGNTIYF. CDR3 DNA: TGTGCCAGCAGTTTATCCGGCAGCTCTGGAAACACCATATATTTT.

V is TRBV27 and J is TRBJ2-1, with 7 bases identical to TRBD2. The trim removed 2 bases at V and 8 bases at J, leaving 6 bases unmatched. Germline loops: CDR1 MNHEY, CDR2 SMNVEV (reference sequence). This CDR3 region has 14 residues. This chain's CDR3 is CASSLVAGVDEQFF. The CDR3 coding sequence is TGTGCCAGCAGTTTAGTGGCGGGAGTAGATGAGCAGTTCTTC.

This rearrangement joins TRBV29-1 to TRBJ2-7; 9 positions agree with TRBD1. The CDR3 is 14 amino acids. Trimming at V came to 7 bases and at J to 2 bases, leaving 9 bases not matched to a gene. Germline V gives CDR1 SQVTM, CDR2 ANQGSEA. The CDR3 DNA is TGCAGCGCCCTGGGACAGGGAGGCCCCTACGAGCAGTACTTC. Amino acid sequence: CSALGQGGPYEQYF.